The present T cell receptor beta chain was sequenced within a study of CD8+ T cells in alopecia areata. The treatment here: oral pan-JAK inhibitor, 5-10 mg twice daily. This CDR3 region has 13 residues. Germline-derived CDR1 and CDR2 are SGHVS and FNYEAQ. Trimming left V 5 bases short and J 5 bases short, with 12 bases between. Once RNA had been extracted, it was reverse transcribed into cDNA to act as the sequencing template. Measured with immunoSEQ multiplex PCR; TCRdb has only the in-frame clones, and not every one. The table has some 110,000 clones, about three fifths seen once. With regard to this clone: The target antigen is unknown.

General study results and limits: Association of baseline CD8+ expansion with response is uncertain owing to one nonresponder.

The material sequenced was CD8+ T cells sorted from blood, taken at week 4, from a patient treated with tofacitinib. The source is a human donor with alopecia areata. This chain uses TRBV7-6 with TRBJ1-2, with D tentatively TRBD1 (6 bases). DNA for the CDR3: TGTGCCAGCAGCGAGGGGGAAGGGTATGGCTACACCTTC. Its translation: CASSEGEGYGYTF.